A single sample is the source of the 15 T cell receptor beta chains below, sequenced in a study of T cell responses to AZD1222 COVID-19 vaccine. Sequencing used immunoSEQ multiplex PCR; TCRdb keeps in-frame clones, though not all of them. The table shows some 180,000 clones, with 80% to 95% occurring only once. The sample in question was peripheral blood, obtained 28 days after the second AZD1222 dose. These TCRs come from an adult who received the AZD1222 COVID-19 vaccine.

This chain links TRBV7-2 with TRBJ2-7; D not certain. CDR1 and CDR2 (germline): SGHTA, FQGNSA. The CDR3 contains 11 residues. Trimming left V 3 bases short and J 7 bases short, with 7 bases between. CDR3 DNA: TGTGCCAGCAGCTTGGTAGAAGAGCAGTACTTC. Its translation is CASSLVEEQYF.

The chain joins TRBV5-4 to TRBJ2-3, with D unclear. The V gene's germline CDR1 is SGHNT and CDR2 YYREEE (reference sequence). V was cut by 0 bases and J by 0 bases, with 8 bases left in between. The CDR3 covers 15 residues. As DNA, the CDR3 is TGTGCCAGCAGCTTGGCCGTGCCAAGCACAGATACGCAGTATTTT. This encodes CASSLAVPSTDTQYF.

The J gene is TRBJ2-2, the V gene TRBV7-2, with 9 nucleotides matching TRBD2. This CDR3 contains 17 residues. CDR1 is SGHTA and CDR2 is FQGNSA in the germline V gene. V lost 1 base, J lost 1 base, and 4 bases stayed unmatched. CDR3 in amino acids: CASSLVAGVGNTGELFF. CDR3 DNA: TGTGCCAGCAGCTTAGTAGCGGGAGTAGGGAACACCGGGGAGCTGTTTTTT. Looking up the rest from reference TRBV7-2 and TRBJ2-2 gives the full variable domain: GAGVSQSPSNKVTEKGKDVELRCDPISGHTALYWYRQSLGQGLEFLIYFQGNSAPDKSGLPSDRFSAERTGGSVSTLTIQRTQQEDSAVYLCASSLVAGVGNTGELFFGEGSRLTVL.

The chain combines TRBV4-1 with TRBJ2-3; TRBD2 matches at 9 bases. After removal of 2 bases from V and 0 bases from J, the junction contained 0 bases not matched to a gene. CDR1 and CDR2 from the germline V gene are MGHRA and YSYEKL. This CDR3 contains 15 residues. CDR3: CASSQLAGSTDTQYF. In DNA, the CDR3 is TGCGCCAGCAGCCAACTAGCGGGGAGCACAGATACGCAGTATTTT.

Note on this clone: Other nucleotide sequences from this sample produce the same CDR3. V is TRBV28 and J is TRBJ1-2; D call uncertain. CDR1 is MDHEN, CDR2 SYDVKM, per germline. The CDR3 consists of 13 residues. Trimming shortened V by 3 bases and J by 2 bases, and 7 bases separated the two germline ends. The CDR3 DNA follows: TGTGCCAGCAGTTTTGGCGGAAACTATGGCTACACCTTC. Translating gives CASSFGGNYGYTF.

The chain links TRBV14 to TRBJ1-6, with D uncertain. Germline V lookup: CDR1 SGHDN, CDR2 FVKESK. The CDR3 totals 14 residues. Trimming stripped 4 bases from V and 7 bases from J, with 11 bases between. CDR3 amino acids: CASSRLLGNSPLHF. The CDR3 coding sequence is TGTGCCAGCAGCCGATTGTTGGGGAATTCACCCCTCCACTTT.

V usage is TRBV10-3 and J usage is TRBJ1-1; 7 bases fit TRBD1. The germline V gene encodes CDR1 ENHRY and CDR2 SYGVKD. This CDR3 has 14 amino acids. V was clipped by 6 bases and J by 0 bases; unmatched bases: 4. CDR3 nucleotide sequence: TGTGCCATCAGGTCCGGGACAGTGAACACTGAAGCTTTCTTT. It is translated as CAIRSGTVNTEAFF.

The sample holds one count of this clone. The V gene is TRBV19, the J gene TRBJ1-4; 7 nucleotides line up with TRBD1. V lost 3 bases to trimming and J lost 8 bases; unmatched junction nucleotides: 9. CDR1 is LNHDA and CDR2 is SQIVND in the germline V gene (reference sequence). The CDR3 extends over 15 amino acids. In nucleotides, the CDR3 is TGTGCCAGTAGTATCGGCAGGACAGGCCGAGAAAAACTGTTTTTT. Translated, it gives CASSIGRTGREKLFF.

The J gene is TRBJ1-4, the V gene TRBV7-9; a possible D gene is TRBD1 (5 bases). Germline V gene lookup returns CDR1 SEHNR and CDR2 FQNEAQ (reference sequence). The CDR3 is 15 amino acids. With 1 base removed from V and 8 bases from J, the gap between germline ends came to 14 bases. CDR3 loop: CASSLVGTRKEKLFF. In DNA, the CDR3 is TGTGCCAGCAGCTTAGTTGGGACCAGGAAAGAAAAACTGTTTTTT.

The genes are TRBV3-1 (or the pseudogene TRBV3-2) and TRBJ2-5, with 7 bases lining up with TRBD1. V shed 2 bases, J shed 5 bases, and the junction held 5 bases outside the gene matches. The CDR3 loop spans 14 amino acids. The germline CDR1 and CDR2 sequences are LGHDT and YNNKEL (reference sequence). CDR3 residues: CASSQLQGWETQYF. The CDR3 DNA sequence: TGTGCCAGCAGCCAACTACAGGGGTGGGAGACCCAGTACTTC.

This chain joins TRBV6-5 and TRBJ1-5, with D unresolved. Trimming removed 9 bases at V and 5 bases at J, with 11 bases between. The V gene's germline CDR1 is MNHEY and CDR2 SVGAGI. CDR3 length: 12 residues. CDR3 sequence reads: CASWDGDQPQHF. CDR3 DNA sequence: TGTGCCAGTTGGGATGGGGATCAGCCCCAGCATTTT.

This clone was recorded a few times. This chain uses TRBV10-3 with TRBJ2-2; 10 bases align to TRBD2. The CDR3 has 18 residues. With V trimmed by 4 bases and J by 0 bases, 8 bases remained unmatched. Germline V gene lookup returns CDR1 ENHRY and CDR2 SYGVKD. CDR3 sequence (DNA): TGTGCCATCAGTGGGACTAGCGGAAAAGGATCGAACACCGGGGAGCTGTTTTTT. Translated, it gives CAISGTSGKGSNTGELFF.

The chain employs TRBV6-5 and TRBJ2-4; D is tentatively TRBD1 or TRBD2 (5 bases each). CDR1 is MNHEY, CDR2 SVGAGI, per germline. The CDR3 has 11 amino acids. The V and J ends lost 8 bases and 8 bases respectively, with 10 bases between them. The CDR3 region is CASQRGDIQYF. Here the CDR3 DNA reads TGTGCCAGCCAACGAGGGGACATTCAGTACTTC.

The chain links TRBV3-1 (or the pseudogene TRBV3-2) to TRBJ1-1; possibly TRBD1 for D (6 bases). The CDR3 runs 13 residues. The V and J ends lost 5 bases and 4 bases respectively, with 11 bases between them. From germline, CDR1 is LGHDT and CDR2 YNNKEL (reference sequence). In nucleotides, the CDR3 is TGTGCCAGCAGCTCCCACAGGGTCACTGAAGCTTTCTTT. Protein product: CASSSHRVTEAFF.

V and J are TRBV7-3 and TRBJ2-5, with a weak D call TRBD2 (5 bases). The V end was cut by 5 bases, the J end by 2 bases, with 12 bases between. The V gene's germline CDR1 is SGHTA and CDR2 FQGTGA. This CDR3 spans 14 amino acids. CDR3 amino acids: CASSPGLRQETQYF. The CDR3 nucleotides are TGTGCCAGCAGCCCAGGACTCCGGCAAGAGACCCAGTACTTC.